This TCR beta chain emerged from a study of blood T cell repertoires in COVID-19. Whole-study context: Acute and convalescent COVID-19 specimens originated in the United States, Italy and Spain.

Grouping used clinical history reported by participants in a survey and questionnaire. Study processing details: From reference gene primer amplification, estimates of nucleated cell counts were derived. Profiling relied on immunoSEQ multiplex PCR, and the TCRdb table lists in-frame clones only, not all of them. V and J calls and clone size are as listed in that table; D and trimming were resolved from the DNA. The sample has 200,000 or so clones, around nine tenths seen once. V dropped 2 bases and J dropped 6; count of bases not matched to a gene: 4. Germline CDR1 and CDR2: SGHDT and YYEEEE. The CDR3 is 15 amino acids.

Specimen: PBMCs or T cells enriched from blood (not recorded which). The V and J genes are TRBV5-6 and TRBJ1-6; TRBD1 matches at 8 bases. The TCR originated in a man aged 25 to 40 who had recovered from COVID-19. CDR3 bases: TGTGCCAGCAGCTTCCGGGACAGGATTAATTCACCCCTCCACTTT. Translated: CASSFRDRINSPLHF.